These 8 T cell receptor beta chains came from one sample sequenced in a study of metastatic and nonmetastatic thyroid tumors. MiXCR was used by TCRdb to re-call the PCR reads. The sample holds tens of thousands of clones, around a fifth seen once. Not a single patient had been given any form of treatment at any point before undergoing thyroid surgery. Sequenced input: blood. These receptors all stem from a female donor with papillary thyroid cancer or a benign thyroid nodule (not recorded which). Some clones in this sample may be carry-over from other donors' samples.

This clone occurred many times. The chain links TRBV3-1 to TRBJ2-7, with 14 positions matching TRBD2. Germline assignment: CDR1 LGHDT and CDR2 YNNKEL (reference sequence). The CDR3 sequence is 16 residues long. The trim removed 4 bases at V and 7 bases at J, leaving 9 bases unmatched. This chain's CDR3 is CASSPGAGTSGGEQYF. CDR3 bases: TGTGCCAGCAGCCCCGGAGCCGGGACTAGCGGGGGAGAGCAGTACTTC.

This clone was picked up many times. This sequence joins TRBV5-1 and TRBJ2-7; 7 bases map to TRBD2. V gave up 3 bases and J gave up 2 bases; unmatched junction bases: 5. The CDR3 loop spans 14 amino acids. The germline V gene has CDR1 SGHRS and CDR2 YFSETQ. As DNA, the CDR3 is TGCGCCAGCAGCTGGGCTAGCGGACCCTACGAGCAGTACTTC. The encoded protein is CASSWASGPYEQYF.

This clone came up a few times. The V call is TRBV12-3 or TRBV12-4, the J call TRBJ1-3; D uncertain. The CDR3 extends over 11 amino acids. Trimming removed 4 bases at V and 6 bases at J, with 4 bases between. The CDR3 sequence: CASSSLNTIYF. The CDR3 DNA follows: TGTGCCAGCAGTTCCCTAAACACCATATATTTT.

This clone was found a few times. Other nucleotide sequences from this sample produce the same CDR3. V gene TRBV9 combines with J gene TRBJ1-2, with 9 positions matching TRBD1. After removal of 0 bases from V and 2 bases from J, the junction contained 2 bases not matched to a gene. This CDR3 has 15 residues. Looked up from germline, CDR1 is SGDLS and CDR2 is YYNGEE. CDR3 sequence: CASSVGGTGNYGYTF. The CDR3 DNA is TGTGCCAGCAGCGTAGGGGGGACAGGGAACTATGGCTACACCTTC.

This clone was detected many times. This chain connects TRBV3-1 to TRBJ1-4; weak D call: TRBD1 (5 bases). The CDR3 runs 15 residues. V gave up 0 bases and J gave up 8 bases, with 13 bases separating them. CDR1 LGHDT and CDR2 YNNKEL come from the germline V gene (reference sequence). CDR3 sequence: CASSQEGRAIEKLFF. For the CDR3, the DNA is TGTGCCAGCAGCCAAGAGGGCAGGGCAATAGAAAAACTGTTTTTT.

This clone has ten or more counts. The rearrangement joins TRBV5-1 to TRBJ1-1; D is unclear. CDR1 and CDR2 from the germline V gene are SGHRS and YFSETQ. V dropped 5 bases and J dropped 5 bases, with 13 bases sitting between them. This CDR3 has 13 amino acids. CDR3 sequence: CASRNNPGTEAFF. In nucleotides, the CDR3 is TGCGCCAGCAGGAACAACCCGGGGACTGAAGCTTTCTTT.

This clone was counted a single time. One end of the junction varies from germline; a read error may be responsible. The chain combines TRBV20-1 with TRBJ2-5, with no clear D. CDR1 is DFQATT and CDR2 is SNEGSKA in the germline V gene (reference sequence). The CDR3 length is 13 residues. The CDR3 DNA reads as TGCAGTGATAGAGATACGTGGGGAGAGACCCAGTACTTC. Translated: CSDRDTWGETQYF.

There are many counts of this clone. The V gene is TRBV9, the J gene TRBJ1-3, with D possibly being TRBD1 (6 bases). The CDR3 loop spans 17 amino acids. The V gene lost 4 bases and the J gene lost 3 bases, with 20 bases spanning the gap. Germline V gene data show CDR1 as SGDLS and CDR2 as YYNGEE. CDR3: CASSQTTGGGVGNTIYF. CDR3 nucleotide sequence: TGTGCCAGCAGCCAGACAACCGGGGGGGGCGTTGGAAACACCATATATTTT.